This T cell receptor (beta chain) emerged from a study of blood T cell repertoires in COVID-19. Study details: COVID-19 samples, acute and convalescent, were from the United States, Italy and Spain. Nucleic acid was either cDNA or gDNA, and it came from T cells, B-cell-depleted T cells, or PBMCs.

Original handling: How many nucleated cells were present was estimated from reference gene primer amplification. Method: immunoSEQ multiplex PCR; TCRdb's copy keeps in-frame clones and lacks some. For V, J and clone size, that table is used; D and trimming come from the DNA. The data hold around 100,000 clones, with about 88% observed a single time. Germline V CDR1 and CDR2: PRHDT, FYEKMQ (reference sequence). The CDR3 totals 16 residues. J was trimmed by 8 bases and V by 2 bases; bases with no gene match: 8. The sequence was obtained from a woman in her 70s who had recovered from COVID-19. Sequenced material: peripheral blood. The chain links TRBV13 to TRBJ2-1; TRBD1 matches at 11 bases. In DNA form, the CDR3 reads TGTGCCAGCAGCTTAAGGACAGGGGGCTATACTGATGAGCAGTTCTTC. Translation: CASSLRTGGYTDEQFF.